The rows below give T cell receptor beta chains drawn from one sample of a study of T cells in Graves' hyperthyroidism and ophthalmopathy. TCRdb fed the multiplex PCR reads into MiXCR, producing one record per CDR3 protein. This table has fewer than 450,000 distinct CDR3 sequences, around an eighth appearing once. The material sequenced was blood. These receptors originate from a man over 45 with Graves' ophthalmopathy. Each CDR3 is given with its conserved first and last residue. The D gene is left open where the match is weak. Expanded clones are given a class, and other clones once, few, many or no size at all.

cdr3_length	v_call	clone_size	d_call	j_call	cdr3_nt	cdr3_aa
15	TRBV7-9	many	TRBD2	TRBJ2-1	TGTGCCAGCAGCTCGGGACTAGCGGGCGTCAATGAGCAGTTCTTC	CASSSGLAGVNEQFF
15	TRBV11-2	many	TRBD1	TRBJ2-1	TGTGCCAGCAGCTTAGAGGACAGGGGGAGGGATGAGCAGTTCTTC	CASSLEDRGRDEQFF
16	TRBV5-1	many	TRBD1	TRBJ2-3	TGCGCCAGCCACCATGGGTGGGACAGAAGCACAGATACGCAGTATTTT	CASHHGWDRSTDTQYF
14	TRBV11-3	many	NA	TRBJ2-7	TGTGCCAGCGCCGAGCGAGGAAGCTCCTACGAGCAGTACTTC	CASAERGSSYEQYF
14	TRBV20-1	many	TRBD2	TRBJ2-2	TGCAGTGCTAGAGTACGCGGGGGCACCGGGGAGCTGTTTTTT	CSARVRGGTGELFF
15	TRBV28	many	TRBD1	TRBJ2-5	TGTGCCAGCAGTGGGACAGGGTCGTTTTCAGAGACCCAGTACTTC	CASSGTGSFSETQYF
16	TRBV24-1	many	TRBD1	TRBJ1-1	TGTGCCACCAGTGATTCTAAACAGGGGGCTTATACTGAAGCTTTCTTT	CATSDSKQGAYTEAFF
15	TRBV12-3/TRBV12-4	few	TRBD1	TRBJ2-7	TGTGCCAGCAGTCCGGGGACAGGGTTGAGCTACGAGCAGTACTTC	CASSPGTGLSYEQYF
14	TRBV18	many	NA	TRBJ1-1	TGTGCCAGCTCCCCCGGCCTTACGAACACTGAAGCTTTCTTT	CASSPGLTNTEAFF
16	TRBV28	many	NA	TRBJ1-1	TGTGCCAGCAGCCGACCCACAGTATCTGTGAACACTGAAGCTTTCTTT	CASSRPTVSVNTEAFF
11	TRBV20-1	few	NA	TRBJ2-7	TGCAGTGCTTATGACCGTATCGAGCAGTACTTC	CSAYDRIEQYF
15	TRBV7-3	NA	NA	TRBJ1-6	TGTGCCAGCAGCTTGGTGGGGGCCGGTAATTCACCCCTCCACTTT	CASSLVGAGNSPLHF
14	TRBV24-1	many	TRBD1	TRBJ2-5	TGTGCCACCAGTGAACCGACAGGGTTGGAGACCCAGTACTTC	CATSEPTGLETQYF
14	TRBV12-3/TRBV12-4	NA	NA	TRBJ1-2	TGTGCCAGCAGTCAATGGGGGGCCTCTTATGGCTACACCTTC	CASSQWGASYGYTF
15	TRBV11-2	many	TRBD1	TRBJ1-6	TGTGCCAGCAGCCTCGGGACAGCTTATAATTCACCCCTCCACTTT	CASSLGTAYNSPLHF
17	TRBV7-9	many	NA	TRBJ1-1	TGTGCCAGCAGCTCCCAGCCATGGACAAAAGCGAACACTGAAGCTTTCTTT	CASSSQPWTKANTEAFF
14	TRBV12-3/TRBV12-4	many	TRBD1	TRBJ1-6	TGTGCCAGCAGACACAGGGGCCCAAATTCACCCCTCCACTTT	CASRHRGPNSPLHF
19	TRBV15	NA	TRBD2	TRBJ2-2	TGTGCCACCAGCAGCCCAGCGGGCCGGGTCGGGGGGGACACCGGGGAGCTGTTTTTT	CATSSPAGRVGGDTGELFF
12	TRBV29-1	NA	NA	TRBJ1-1	TGCAGCGGCCTCTTTTCGAACACTGAAGCTTTCTTT	CSGLFSNTEAFF
16	TRBV6-1	many	TRBD1	TRBJ1-5	TGTGCCAGCAGGAGGACAGGGAGTAACGCGAATCAGCCCCAGCATTTT	CASRRTGSNANQPQHF
12	TRBV5-1	many	NA	TRBJ2-3	TGTGCCAGCTCACCATCTGGGGATACGCAGTATTTT	CASSPSGDTQYF
16	TRBV19	few	TRBD2	TRBJ2-2	TGTGCCAGTAGTCTCGGACTAGCGGAAATCACCGGGGAGCTGTTTTTT	CASSLGLAEITGELFF
18	TRBV12-3/TRBV12-4	many	TRBD2	TRBJ2-3	TGTGCCAGCAGCCAAAACCAGGGACTAGCGGGGACCCCAGATACGCAGTATTTT	CASSQNQGLAGTPDTQYF
14	TRBV7-9	many	TRBD1	TRBJ2-7	TGTGCCAGCAGCTTCGGACAGGGATCCTACGAGCAGTACTTC	CASSFGQGSYEQYF
16	TRBV9	NA	NA	TRBJ2-2	TGTGCCAGCAGCGTAGATGCTAGCGCGAACACCGGGGAGCTGTTTTTT	CASSVDASANTGELFF
14	TRBV28	many	TRBD1	TRBJ2-5	TGTGCCAGCAGTCAACTGCAGGGGGAAGAGACCCAGTACTTC	CASSQLQGEETQYF
12	TRBV20-1	many	NA	TRBJ1-2	TGCAGTGCTAAATGGGGGGCGCGTGGCTACACCTTC	CSAKWGARGYTF
14	TRBV13	many	TRBD2	TRBJ2-7	TGTGCCAGCAGCTTAGCTAGCGGGAGACAAGAGCAGTACTTC	CASSLASGRQEQYF
16	TRBV18	many	NA	TRBJ2-3	TGTGCCAGCTCGGTACGAGAACTCATCACGTCAGATACGCAGTATTTT	CASSVRELITSDTQYF
14	TRBV30	many	TRBD2	TRBJ2-1	TGTGCCTGGGTCATAGCGGGAGGGTACAATGAGCAGTTCTTC	CAWVIAGGYNEQFF
16	TRBV30	many	TRBD1	TRBJ1-4	TGTGCCTGGAGTCGAAATAGGAACAGGGGCTTTGAAAAACTGTTTTTT	CAWSRNRNRGFEKLFF
14	TRBV29-1	once	TRBD2	TRBJ2-1	TGCAGCGTGCCGACTAGCGGAACCCTCAATGAGCAGTTCTTC	CSVPTSGTLNEQFF
12	TRBV20-1	many	NA	TRBJ2-3	TGCAGTGCCAGTATCAGCACAGATACGCAGTATTTT	CSASISTDTQYF
14	TRBV3-1	many	NA	TRBJ1-1	TGTGCCAGCAGCCAAGGGGGGACGAACACTGAAGCTTTCTTT	CASSQGGTNTEAFF
13	TRBV27	few	NA	TRBJ2-1	TGTGCCAGCAGTTCCTCGTTACTGAATGAGCAGTTCTTC	CASSSSLLNEQFF
13	TRBV30	many	NA	TRBJ2-4	TGTGCCTGGAGTGTAGAGGGGGGGAACATTCAGTACTTC	CAWSVEGGNIQYF
16	TRBV6-6	many	NA	TRBJ2-7	TGTGCCAGCAGTTACGGCCGGCGGAGGGGGTTAAACGAGCAGTACTTC	CASSYGRRRGLNEQYF
14	TRBV9	few	NA	TRBJ1-2	TGTGCCAGCAGCGTAGGGGGGGATCTCTATGGCTACACCTTC	CASSVGGDLYGYTF
13	TRBV12-3/TRBV12-4	few	NA	TRBJ1-1	TGTGCCGAAGGCCGTGAGCGAGACACTGAAGCTTTCTTT	CAEGRERDTEAFF
15	TRBV5-1	many	NA	TRBJ2-7	TGCGCCAGCAGCTTGGCCTCTCGGAACTATTACGAGCAGTACTTC	CASSLASRNYYEQYF
17	TRBV4-1	NA	TRBD2	TRBJ2-3	TGCGCCAGCAGCCAACCGACTAGCGGGAGGGGGAAAGATACGCAGTATTTT	CASSQPTSGRGKDTQYF
17	TRBV24-1	many	TRBD1	TRBJ2-5	TGTGCCACCAGTGATTCCGGCGTACGAGGGGGCGTGGAGACCCAGTACTTC	CATSDSGVRGGVETQYF
13	TRBV12-3/TRBV12-4	few	NA	TRBJ2-3	TGTACCGACAAGACCCAGACCACAGATACGCAGTATTTT	CTDKTQTTDTQYF
14	TRBV2	many	TRBD2	TRBJ2-1	TGTGCCAGCTTTACGGGAGGGCCTGTCACTGAGCAGTTCTTC	CASFTGGPVTEQFF
16	TRBV5-5	NA	NA	TRBJ2-2	TGTGCCAGCAGCCCCACAGGTCCCCGGGACACCGGGGAGCTGTTTTTT	CASSPTGPRDTGELFF
14	TRBV20-1	many	TRBD2	TRBJ2-1	TGCAGTGCTAGTGATCAGCGGGGCTACAATGAGCAGTTCTTC	CSASDQRGYNEQFF
14	TRBV19	NA	NA	TRBJ2-7	TGTGCCAGTAGTATCGGGGTTGGGTCCTACGAGCAGTACTTC	CASSIGVGSYEQYF
13	TRBV6-1	many	NA	TRBJ2-5	TGTGCCAGCACGAAGGGTTTCTTAGAGACCCAGTACTTC	CASTKGFLETQYF
14	TRBV19	NA	NA	TRBJ2-1	TGTGCCAGTAGGGAACGCGGAACCTACAATGAGCAGTTCTTC	CASRERGTYNEQFF
15	TRBV7-2	many	NA	TRBJ1-5	TGTGCCAGCAGCTTAGGGTTTGGGGGGAGTCAGCCCCAGCATTTT	CASSLGFGGSQPQHF
14	TRBV3-1	many	NA	TRBJ2-7	TGTGCCAGCAGCCAGAGCCTGAGGTCCTACGAGCAGTACTTC	CASSQSLRSYEQYF
15	TRBV28	many	NA	TRBJ1-4	TGTGCCAGCAGTTTGGAAGGCCGTAAGGGGGAAAAACTGTTTTTT	CASSLEGRKGEKLFF
15	TRBV9	few	NA	TRBJ2-5	TGTGCCAGCAGCGTAGAATCAGGAGTTGGTGAGACCCAGTACTTC	CASSVESGVGETQYF
14	TRBV6-1	few	NA	TRBJ1-5	TGTGCCAGCAGTGAGGGGGGCTTCGATCAGCCCCAGCATTTT	CASSEGGFDQPQHF
11	TRBV3-1	many	NA	TRBJ1-1	TGTGCCAGCAGCCAAGCGTATGAAGCTTTCTTT	CASSQAYEAFF
15	TRBV30	many	NA	TRBJ2-3	TGTGCCTGGAAGGGGCTCTCCAGGCTCAGAGATACGCAGTATTTT	CAWKGLSRLRDTQYF
14	TRBV5-4	NA	TRBD2	TRBJ2-5	TGTGCCACCTCGTGGGCTAGCGGAGAAGAGACCCAGTACTTC	CATSWASGEETQYF